This T cell receptor beta chain originates from a study of blood T cell repertoires in COVID-19. About the study: Acute and convalescent COVID-19 specimens originated in the United States, Italy and Spain. Sources were T cells, B-cell-depleted T cells, or PBMCs; the material itself was cDNA or gDNA.

As handled by the study authors: Nucleated cell counts were estimated from reference gene primer amplification. The repertoire was sequenced with immunoSEQ multiplex PCR; TCRdb's copy has only in-frame clones and lacks some. V and J calls plus clone size are reproduced from that table; the DNA served to infer D and trimming. The table includes over 130,000 clones, roughly 80% detected once. The length of the CDR3 is 16 residues. CDR1 and CDR2 from the germline V gene are LGHNA and YSLEER. V lost 0 bases and J lost 1, with 9 bases in between. The sequence derives from a woman aged 45-65 years with active or convalescent COVID-19. This chain connects TRBV4-3 to TRBJ2-2, with a weak D call TRBD1 (5 bases). Sequenced material: peripheral blood. The CDR3, as DNA: TGCGCCAGCAGCCAAGATGGGGCAAAGAACACCGGGGAGCTGTTTTTT. It encodes CASSQDGAKNTGELFF.